A single sample gave rise to the 27 T cell receptor beta chains below, sequenced in a study of T cell repertoires in cytomegalovirus infection. One entry per CDR3 protein, called by TCRdb with MiXCR from the reads. The sample holds approximately 180,000 distinct CDR3 sequences, roughly 9% seen once. The sequenced material came from PBMCs. These receptors were obtained from a human donor in good health (CMV status not recorded). Some clones in this sample may be carry-over from other donors' samples.

This clonotype was seen only a few times. This chain connects TRBV7-9 to TRBJ1-2; the D gene is possibly TRBD1 (6 bases). The length of the CDR3 is 13 residues. Germline V lookup: CDR1 SEHNR, CDR2 FQNEAQ (reference sequence). Trimming took off 5 bases at V and 5 bases at J, with 12 bases between the two ends. The CDR3 bases are TGTGCCAGCAGCCCCGCGGACAGTTATGGCTACACCTTC. Translation: CASSPADSYGYTF. Combining the CDR3 with reference TRBV7-9 and TRBJ1-2 gives the whole variable domain DTGVSQNPRHKITKRGQNVTFRCDPISEHNRLYWYRQTLGQGPEFLTYFQNEAQLEKSRLLSDRFSAERPKGSFSTLEIQRTEQGDSAMYLCASSPADSYGYTFGSGTRLTVV.

This clonotype was observed many times. The rearrangement links TRBV20-1 to TRBJ2-7; TRBD2 matches 10 bases. Looked up from germline, CDR1 is DFQATT and CDR2 is SNEGSKA (reference sequence). J gave up 3 bases and V 1 base, and 6 bases lay outside the gene matches. There are 15 residues in the CDR3. CDR3 sequence (DNA): TGCAGTGCTAGAGGCTCGACTAGCGGGTACTACGAGCAGTACTTC. It translates to CSARGSTSGYYEQYF.

At least ten counts were recorded for this clonotype. This chain connects TRBV7-8 to TRBJ2-2; D not resolved. In germline, CDR1 is SGHVS, CDR2 FQNEAQ. The germline V and J ends were trimmed by 2 bases and 0 bases, with 7 bases remaining between them. CDR3 length: 15 amino acids. The CDR3 loop reads CASSLFRTNTGELFF. Written as DNA, the CDR3 is TGTGCCAGCAGCTTATTTCGGACGAACACCGGGGAGCTGTTTTTT.

The table lists this clonotype with a few counts. This chain uses TRBV5-1 with TRBJ1-5; D is perhaps TRBD1 (5 bases). The CDR3 is 15 amino acids. Trimming removed 0 bases from V and 3 bases from J, with 10 bases in between. Germline assignment: CDR1 SGHRS and CDR2 YFSETQ. CDR3 protein: CASSLVGGNNQPQHF. CDR3 in DNA: TGCGCCAGCAGCTTGGTGGGGGGAAACAATCAGCCCCAGCATTTT.

This clonotype was detected many times. The V call is TRBV7-2, the J call TRBJ1-6; the D is unclear. Looked up from germline, CDR1 is SGHTA and CDR2 is FQGNSA. The length of the CDR3 is 12 residues. Trimming stripped 5 bases from V and 9 bases from J, with 8 bases between. The CDR3 region has the DNA TGTGCCAGCAGCCTCAGTGGTTCACCCCTCCACTTT. It is translated as CASSLSGSPLHF.

This clonotype was picked up a small number of times. The rearrangement links TRBV10-3 to TRBJ1-5; D is unresolved. This CDR3 is built from 16 residues. Trimming stripped 0 bases from V and 0 bases from J, with 9 bases between. In germline, CDR1 is ENHRY, CDR2 SYGVKD. This chain's CDR3 is CAISESTPTSNQPQHF. DNA of the CDR3: TGTGCCATCAGTGAGTCGACCCCGACTAGCAATCAGCCCCAGCATTTT.

This clonotype was counted at least ten times. This sequence joins TRBV11-2 and TRBJ2-3; 9 bases map to TRBD1. Germline CDR1 reads SGHAT; CDR2 reads FQNNGV. This CDR3 is built from 18 residues. Trimming cost V 8 bases and J 1 base; bases outside gene matches: 16. The CDR3 spells CASSLRGSWTGGTDTQYF. The CDR3 DNA reads TGTGCCAGCTCCCTTAGAGGGTCGTGGACAGGGGGCACAGATACGCAGTATTTT.

This clonotype was counted ten times or more. This rearrangement joins TRBV6-6 to TRBJ2-1; 9 bases agree with TRBD1. CDR1 is MNHNY, CDR2 SVGAGI, per germline (reference sequence). V lost 7 bases, J lost 7 bases, and 11 bases stayed unmatched. This CDR3 comprises 15 residues. In DNA form, the CDR3 reads TGTGCCAGCATTCACCGGGACAGGGTGGGAAATGAGCAGTTCTTC. Translating gives CASIHRDRVGNEQFF.

The chain recombines TRBV29-1 with TRBJ2-5; the match to TRBD2 covers 13 bases. The germline CDR1 and CDR2 sequences are SQVTM and ANQGSEA. With V trimmed by 0 bases and J by 5 bases, 3 bases remained unmatched. The CDR3 has 15 residues. Here the CDR3 reads CSVEETSGRGETQYF. CDR3 in DNA: TGCAGCGTTGAAGAAACTAGCGGGAGGGGGGAGACCCAGTACTTC.

This clonotype was counted many times. The V and J genes are TRBV7-2 and TRBJ2-5, with D perhaps TRBD2 (5 bases). The CDR3 extends over 13 amino acids. The V gene's germline CDR1 is SGHTA and CDR2 FQGNSA. Between the trimmed V and J ends, which lost 5 bases and 2 bases, there was a span of 9 bases. CDR3 sequence: CASSRERQETQYF. The CDR3 DNA follows: TGTGCCAGCAGCCGGGAAAGGCAAGAGACCCAGTACTTC.

At least ten counts were recorded for this clonotype. The chain links TRBV28 to TRBJ2-1; 8 bases are shared with TRBD1. The CDR3 runs 15 residues. The ends lost 6 bases at V and 6 bases at J; junction bases unmatched: 10. Germline V gene data show CDR1 as MDHEN and CDR2 as SYDVKM. Here the CDR3 DNA reads TGTGCCAGCAGACGACAGGGGACGTCGGGCAATGAGCAGTTCTTC. Translated, it gives CASRRQGTSGNEQFF.

This clonotype has a count of ten or more. The CDR3 DNA is TGTGCCAGCAGTTTAAGGGTTACCCGGACAGGGGCTAATCAGCCCCAGCATTTT. It translates to CASSLRVTRTGANQPQHF. This chain links TRBV28 with TRBJ1-5, with 9 bases that match TRBD1. CDR1 is MDHEN and CDR2 is SYDVKM in the germline V gene. Trimming took 2 bases from V and 4 from J; bases not matched to a gene: 12. The CDR3 runs to 18 residues.

This clonotype was observed a few times. V is TRBV12-3 or TRBV12-4 and J is TRBJ2-5; 7 bases match TRBD1. J lost 5 bases, V lost 3 bases, and 12 bases had no gene match. CDR3 size: 16 residues. CDR3 amino acids: CASSFEGTARGETQYF. The CDR3 region has the DNA TGTGCCAGCAGTTTCGAAGGGACAGCGAGAGGGGAGACCCAGTACTTC.

This clonotype appeared a few times. This chain links TRBV12-3 or TRBV12-4 with TRBJ2-7; the match to TRBD1 covers 7 bases. Losses at the gene ends were 3 bases for V and 2 bases for J; bases not matched to a gene: 4. The CDR3 loop spans 14 amino acids. The DNA for the CDR3 is TGTGCCAGCAGTTTTCGACAGGGTCCCTACGAGCAGTACTTC. Its protein product is CASSFRQGPYEQYF.

The sample holds many counts of this clonotype. The J gene is TRBJ2-7, the V gene TRBV7-2, with 10 bases identical to TRBD2. V dropped 1 base and J dropped 6; count of bases not matched to a gene: 9. The germline V gene has CDR1 SGHTA and CDR2 FQGNSA. This CDR3 region has 16 residues. The CDR3 protein is CASSLGTIAGGAEQYF. The CDR3 bases are TGTGCCAGCAGCTTAGGGACAATAGCGGGAGGCGCCGAGCAGTACTTC.

This clonotype was detected only a few times. This sequence joins TRBV29-1 and TRBJ2-2; D ambiguous. The CDR3 is 12 amino acids. The germline V gene has CDR1 SQVTM and CDR2 ANQGSEA. The V end lost 7 bases, the J end lost 2 bases, and 8 bases lay between the germline ends. Written as DNA, the CDR3 is TGCAGCGCTGGACCTAACACCGGGGAGCTGTTTTTT. Amino acid sequence: CSAGPNTGELFF.

Ten or more counts support this clonotype. The chain employs TRBV7-2 and TRBJ1-2; 8 bases agree with TRBD1. J was trimmed by 6 bases and V by 3 bases; bases with no gene match: 12. The germline CDR1 and CDR2 sequences are SGHTA and FQGNSA. There are 16 residues in the CDR3. In DNA, the CDR3 is TGTGCCAGCAGCTTCGCAGGACAGGGACAGAAGAATGGCTACACCTTC. Its protein is CASSFAGQGQKNGYTF.

Many counts were recorded for this clonotype. The chain couples TRBV7-2 to TRBJ2-7; D gene uncertain. The CDR3 runs to 14 residues. Trimming took off 4 bases at V and 2 bases at J, with 12 bases between the two ends. Germline V lookup: CDR1 SGHTA, CDR2 FQGNSA. In DNA, the CDR3 is TGTGCCAGCAGCTCACCTTTAAATCCCTACGAGCAGTACTTC. Its translation: CASSSPLNPYEQYF.

This clonotype was found a few times. Compared with germline, one end of the junction differs, possibly owing to a read error. J is TRBJ1-3 and V is TRBV15, with 7 bases that match TRBD1. This CDR3 spans 13 amino acids. Germline CDR1 reads LNHNV; CDR2 reads YYDKDF (reference sequence). Here the CDR3 reads CATSRDRDDTIYF. The DNA of the CDR3 is TGTGCCACCAGTAGAGACAGGGATGACACCATATATTTT.

This clonotype was detected ten times or more. This chain links TRBV7-8 with TRBJ2-1, with D unclear. V lost 4 bases and J lost 7, with 11 bases in between. The CDR3 is 13 residues long. Germline V gene data show CDR1 as SGHVS and CDR2 as FQNEAQ. Here the CDR3 reads CASSSQRLNEQFF. In nucleotides, the CDR3 is TGTGCCAGCAGCTCCCAGAGGTTGAATGAGCAGTTCTTC.

This clonotype has just a few counts. The CDR3, as DNA: TGCAGTGCTCCCCGTTCGAGGGGCGTCTACAATGAGCAGTTCTTC. Translated, it gives CSAPRSRGVYNEQFF. This rearrangement joins TRBV20-1 to TRBJ2-1; the D gene could be TRBD1 or TRBD2 (5 bases each). The V and J ends lost 5 bases and 3 bases respectively, with 17 bases between them. CDR1 is DFQATT and CDR2 is SNEGSKA in the germline V gene (reference sequence). This CDR3 region has 15 residues.

For this clonotype: This may arise from a read error, as a much more abundant clone is one base away. The chain is built from TRBV28 and TRBJ1-3; D is ambiguous. The length of the CDR3 is 12 residues. Germline values: CDR1 MDHEN, CDR2 SYDVKM. CDR3: CDSSSSGNTIYF. The DNA of the CDR3 is TGTGACAGCAGTTCCTCTGGAAACACCATATATTTT. The full variable domain, rest sourced from reference TRBV28 and TRBJ1-3, is DVKVTQSSRYLVKRTGEKVFLECVQDMDHENMFWYRQDPGLGLRLIYFSYDVKMKEKGDIPEGYSVSREKKERFSLILESASTNQTSMYLCDSSSSGNTIYFGEGSWLTVV.

Ten or more counts support this clonotype. CDR3 sequence: CASSSIKGQIYEQYF. The CDR3 DNA is TGTGCCAGCAGCTCCATTAAGGGACAGATCTACGAGCAGTACTTC. The chain employs TRBV11-2 and TRBJ2-7; 7 positions match TRBD1. The CDR3 runs to 15 residues. After removal of 4 bases from V and 3 bases from J, the junction contained 9 bases not matched to a gene. From germline, CDR1 is SGHAT and CDR2 FQNNGV. The full variable domain, with the rest looked up from reference TRBV11-2 and TRBJ2-7, is EAGVAQSPRYKIIEKRQSVAFWCNPISGHATLYWYQQILGQGPKLLIQFQNNGVVDDSQLPKDRFSAERLKGVDSTLKIQPAKLEDSAVYLCASSSIKGQIYEQYFGPGTRLTVT.

This clonotype was seen ten or more times. The genes are TRBV11-3 and TRBJ2-2; a possible D gene is TRBD1 (5 bases). The CDR3 spans 14 residues. V was clipped by 3 bases and J by 3 bases, with 8 bases between them. CDR1 and CDR2 from the germline V gene are SGHNT and YENEEA. DNA for the CDR3: TGTGCCAGCAGCTTTGGACAATACACCGGGGAGCTGTTTTTT. Translated: CASSFGQYTGELFF.

This clonotype was found many times. The chain has TRBV20-1 and TRBJ1-2, with D uncertain. The CDR3 loop spans 11 amino acids. The germline gives CDR1 DFQATT, CDR2 SNEGSKA (reference sequence). The V end lost 2 bases, the J end lost 7 bases, and 8 bases lay between the germline ends. The CDR3 DNA is TGCAGTGCTAGATTCACGGCTGGCTACACCTTC. Its protein is CSARFTAGYTF.

The J gene is TRBJ2-7, the V gene TRBV29-1; no definite D call. Germline CDR1 and CDR2: SQVTM and ANQGSEA. With 1 base removed from V and 7 bases from J, the gap between germline ends came to 11 bases. The CDR3 totals 12 residues. CDR3 nucleotides: TGCAGCGTTGAAGGACGGAGATATGAGCAGTACTTC. Residues: CSVEGRRYEQYF.

For the CDR3, the DNA is TGCGCCAGCAGCCAAGACGACAGGGCCGGGGAGTATGGCTACACCTTC. It translates to CASSQDDRAGEYGYTF. This rearrangement joins TRBV5-1 to TRBJ1-2, with TRBD1 matching 7 bases. V was clipped by 4 bases and J by 5 bases; unmatched bases: 14. The CDR3 is made up of 16 amino acids. Germline lookup yields CDR1 SGHRS and CDR2 YFSETQ.